This T cell receptor (beta chain) was observed in a study of T cell clonotyping in hematopoietic cell transplantation. Whole-study results and caveats: Few recipient clonotypes overlapped donors; over 95% were de novo at given depth. Graft donor and pretransplant recipient Inverse Simpson Index values predicted broader posttransplant TCR diversity. Pathologically expanded recipient clonotypes increased progressively from day 30 to day 180 as diversity fell. Cells were unsorted, so CD4 and CD8 contributions were not separated.

The CDR3 length is 17 residues. J lost 0 bases, V lost 5 bases, and 7 bases had no gene match. CDR1 SEHNR and CDR2 FQNEAQ come from the germline V gene (reference sequence). Notes on this clone: The antigen is unknown.

Assay: immunoSEQ multiplex PCR; the TCRdb copy retains only in-frame clones and omits some. The data show about 16,000 clones, with roughly nine tenths seen just once and under 3% held by the top ten. This receptor was taken from a man aged 50 to 59 in good health. Some clones in this sample may be carry-over from other donors' samples. The chain has TRBV7-9 and TRBJ1-6, with 7 positions matching TRBD1. The specimen sequenced was peripheral blood mononuclear cells. The CDR3 DNA sequence: TGTGCCAGCAGCGCCGGACAGGCGAGCTCCTATAATTCACCCCTCCACTTT. As protein: CASSAGQASSYNSPLHF.